Described below is a single T cell receptor beta chain sequence and its context. Its specificity is unknown. Germline-derived CDR1 and CDR2 are LNHDA and SQIVND (reference sequence). Trimming at V came to 5 bases and at J to 5 bases, leaving 9 bases not matched to a gene. This CDR3 contains 15 residues. This entry belongs to a study of T cell responses to AZD1222 COVID-19 vaccine. Findings of the study overall: Unmutated variant regions are reportedly targeted by nearly half of spike-specific TCRs.

TCRdb keeps only in-frame clones here, not all; method: immunoSEQ multiplex PCR. This sample carries about 96,000 clones, under 90% of them seen once, and the ten largest clones take about 26%. Material: peripheral blood, obtained on day 0 of AZD1222 vaccination. The chain has TRBV19 and TRBJ1-2, with 9 positions matching TRBD1. The TCR comes from an adult in good health. Here the CDR3 DNA reads TGTGCCAGTAGTCCCCAACAGGGGGCATGGTATGGCTACACCTTC. Its protein product is CASSPQQGAWYGYTF.